This T cell receptor (beta chain) was documented in a study of T cell clonality in common variable immunodeficiency. CDR1 and CDR2 from the germline V gene are SGHRS and YFSETQ. V dropped 0 bases and J dropped 4; count of bases not matched to a gene: 7. The CDR3 has 16 amino acids. Profiled with immunoSEQ multiplex PCR; TCRdb holds only in-frame clones, not every one. Listed for the sample are some 40,000 clones, none seen a single time. With respect to this clone: The CDR3 end is not reached by the read, which stops 3 residues before it; the germline J gene fills it in.

The sequenced sample was peripheral blood mononuclear cells. The chain employs TRBV5-1 and TRBJ2-1, with 7 bases matching TRBD2. This clonotype was obtained from a person aged 18 to 70 in good health. The CDR3 sequence: CASSLGASGAYNEQFF. The CDR3 bases that were read are TGCGCCAGCAGCTTGGGGGCTAGCGGAGCGTACAATGAG.